This note documents a single T cell receptor beta chain sequence. This specimen belongs to a study of long-term antiretroviral therapy in people with HIV. CDR3 size: 15 residues. Trimming took 4 bases from V and 3 from J, leaving 14 bases between them. Germline values: CDR1 KGHSH, CDR2 LQKENI. A v3.0 immunoSEQ assay was performed at survey level. Method: immunoSEQ multiplex PCR; TCRdb's copy keeps in-frame clones and lacks some. This table has approximately 33,000 clones, roughly 85% appearing once. The material was unsorted PBMCs, obtained 0.8 years before starting antiretroviral therapy. The TCR was taken from a man aged 18 to 35 with HIV. This chain uses TRBV18 with TRBJ2-3; maybe TRBD1 (6 bases). For the CDR3, the DNA is TGTGCCAGCTCACTACAAGGCCAGGGGACAGATACGCAGTATTTT. Protein: CASSLQGQGTDTQYF.